A single TCR beta chain is shown here with its context. The antigen is not known. These data are taken from a study of OX40 agonist ivuxolimab in advanced cancers. Across the whole study: Three patients had partial responses: one hepatocellular carcinoma, two cutaneous melanoma. Study results and caveats: More expanded clones were found, on average, in CD8+ than in CD4+ T cells. Clonal expansion was seen in CD4+ and CD8+ blood T cells by week 6 at 0.1 to 3.0 mg/kg.

TCRdb keeps only in-frame clones here, not all; method: immunoSEQ multiplex PCR. The table shows roughly 75,000 clones, with 75% to 90% occurring only once. Germline CDR1 reads MDHEN; CDR2 reads SYDVKM. V shed 3 bases, J shed 5 bases, and the junction held 12 bases outside the gene matches. CDR3 length equals 17 residues. The receptor was derived from an adult with an advanced solid tumor such as melanoma, head and neck, liver or kidney cancer. This material consisted of CD4+ or CD8+ T cells sorted from blood, taken in a trial of the OX40 agonist ivuxolimab. The chain links TRBV28 to TRBJ2-3, with 9 positions matching TRBD2. The DNA of the CDR3 is TGTGCCAGCAGTTTTTTACTAGTAGCGGGAGCGGTAGATACGCAGTATTTT. Its translation is CASSFLLVAGAVDTQYF. Full variable domain (outside the CDR3, taken from reference TRBV28 and TRBJ2-3): DVKVTQSSRYLVKRTGEKVFLECVQDMDHENMFWYRQDPGLGLRLIYFSYDVKMKEKGDIPEGYSVSREKKERFSLILESASTNQTSMYLCASSFLLVAGAVDTQYFGPGTRLTVL.